This T cell receptor (beta chain) emerged from a study of OX40 agonist ivuxolimab in advanced cancers. General study points: The mean number of expanded clones was higher in CD8+ T cells than in CD4+. The 0.1-3.0 mg/kg partial responders had among the lowest clonal expansion.

Measured with immunoSEQ multiplex PCR; TCRdb has only the in-frame clones, and not every one. Altogether 30,000 to 40,000 clones are present, about four fifths being singletons, with the ten largest covering around 2.5%. Note on this clone: Its antigen is not known.

This CDR3 has 15 residues. Trimming cost V 0 bases and J 6 bases, with 15 bases left between them. Per the germline V gene, CDR1 is MNHNY and CDR2 is SVGAGI (reference sequence). The starting material was CD4+ or CD8+ T cells sorted from blood, obtained in a trial of the OX40 agonist ivuxolimab. This chain uses TRBV6-6 with TRBJ2-7; the D gene could be TRBD1 or TRBD2 (6 bases each). The TCR was taken from an adult with an advanced solid tumor such as melanoma, head and neck, liver or kidney cancer. This CDR3 reads CASSYSTGAGSEQYF. CDR3 DNA: TGTGCCAGCAGTTACTCGACGGGGGCGGGGAGCGAGCAGTACTTC.